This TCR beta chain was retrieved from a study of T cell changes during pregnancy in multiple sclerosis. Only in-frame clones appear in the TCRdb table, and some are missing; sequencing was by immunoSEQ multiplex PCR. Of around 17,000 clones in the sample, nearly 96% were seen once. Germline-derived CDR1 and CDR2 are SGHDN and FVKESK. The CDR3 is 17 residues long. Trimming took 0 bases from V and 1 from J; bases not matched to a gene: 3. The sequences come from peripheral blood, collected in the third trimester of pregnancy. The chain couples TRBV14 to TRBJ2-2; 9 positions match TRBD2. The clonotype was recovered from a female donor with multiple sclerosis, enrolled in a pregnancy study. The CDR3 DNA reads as TGTGCCAGCAGCCAAGATCTTAGCGGGGGGAACACCGGGGAGCTGTTTTTT. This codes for CASSQDLSGGNTGELFF.